The T cell receptor (beta chain) described here comes from a study of blood T cell repertoires in COVID-19. This CDR3 spans 16 amino acids. Germline CDR1 reads MDHEN; CDR2 reads SYDVKM. Between the trimmed V and J ends, which lost 5 bases and 3 bases, there was a span of 18 bases. The assay was immunoSEQ multiplex PCR, and TCRdb's table has in-frame clones only and misses some. The table shows 200,000 to 250,000 clones, with roughly 83% occurring only once. This chain joins TRBV28 and TRBJ2-3; D uncertain. This receptor was taken from a woman in her forties with acute COVID-19. The sequencing sample was made of PBMCs or T cells enriched from blood (not recorded which). The DNA of the CDR3 is TGTGCCAGCAGTCTCCACACCGGGTCCCTTACAGATACGCAGTATTTT. The encoded protein is CASSLHTGSLTDTQYF.